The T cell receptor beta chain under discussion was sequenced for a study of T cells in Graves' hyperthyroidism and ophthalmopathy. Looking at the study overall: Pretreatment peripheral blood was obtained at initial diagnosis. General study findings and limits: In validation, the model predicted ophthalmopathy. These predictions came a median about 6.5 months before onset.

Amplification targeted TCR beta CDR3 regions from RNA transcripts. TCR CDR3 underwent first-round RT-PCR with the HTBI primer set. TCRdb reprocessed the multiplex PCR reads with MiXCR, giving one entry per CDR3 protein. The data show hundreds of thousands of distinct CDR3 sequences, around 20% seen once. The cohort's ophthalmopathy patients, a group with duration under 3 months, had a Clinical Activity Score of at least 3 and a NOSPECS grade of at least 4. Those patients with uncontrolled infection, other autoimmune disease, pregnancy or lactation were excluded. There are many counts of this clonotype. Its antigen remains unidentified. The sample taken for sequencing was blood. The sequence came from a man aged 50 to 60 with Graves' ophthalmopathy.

CDR3 sequence: CASSTPTGPNNQPQHF. In nucleotides, the CDR3 is TGTGCCAGCAGTACCCCCACAGGGCCCAACAATCAGCCCCAGCATTTT. The chain links TRBV28 to TRBJ1-5, with D perhaps TRBD1 (6 bases). The V gene's germline CDR1 is MDHEN and CDR2 SYDVKM. The CDR3 spans 16 residues. Trimming left V 5 bases short and J 3 bases short, with 17 bases between.